Listed below are T cell receptor beta chains from one sample, sequenced in a study of blood T cell repertoires in COVID-19. Here immunoSEQ multiplex PCR was the method, and the copy in TCRdb shows in-frame clones only, minus some. The sample holds around 430,000 clones; 85% to 90% are singletons and the top ten take about a tenth. The sample was PBMCs or T cells enriched from blood (not recorded which). The receptors were gathered from a woman between 45 and 65 years old who had recovered from COVID-19. The CDR3 runs from the conserved cysteine through the conserved F or W. The D gene is left open where the match is weak. The size entry is marked missing in some rows and otherwise reads once, few, many or a size class.

d_gene: TRBD2; len: 16; j_gene: TRBJ2-1; v_gene: TRBV6-2/TRBV6-3; abundance: -; CDR3aa: CASSYSRLAGNNEQFF; CDR3nt: TGTGCCAGCAGTTACTCTCGGCTAGCGGGGAACAATGAGCAGTTCTTC
d_gene: TRBD1; len: 19; j_gene: TRBJ2-6; v_gene: TRBV5-1; abundance: -; CDR3aa: CASSLDRGRQSSGANVLTF; CDR3nt: TGCGCCAGCAGCTTGGACAGGGGGCGGCAAAGCTCTGGGGCCAACGTCCTGACTTTC
d_gene: -; len: 15; j_gene: TRBJ2-1; v_gene: TRBV7-7; abundance: -; CDR3aa: CASSPLATTDNEQFF; CDR3nt: TGTGCTAGCAGCCCGCTTGCGACAACAGACAATGAGCAGTTCTTC
d_gene: -; len: 15; j_gene: TRBJ1-4; v_gene: TRBV28; abundance: -; CDR3aa: CASSLGGATNEKLFF; CDR3nt: TGTGCCAGCAGTTTAGGAGGGGCGACTAATGAAAAACTGTTTTTT
d_gene: TRBD2; len: 17; j_gene: TRBJ2-1; v_gene: TRBV4-3; abundance: -; CDR3aa: CASSQEPASGGIDEQFF; CDR3nt: TGCGCCAGCAGCCAAGAGCCCGCTAGCGGGGGGATCGATGAGCAGTTCTTC
d_gene: TRBD1; len: 14; j_gene: TRBJ1-5; v_gene: TRBV12-5; abundance: -; CDR3aa: CASAVGTDNQPQHF; CDR3nt: TGTGCTAGTGCTGTTGGGACAGACAATCAGCCCCAGCATTTT
d_gene: TRBD2; len: 15; j_gene: TRBJ2-3; v_gene: TRBV30; abundance: -; CDR3aa: CAWSTSGGGGDTQYF; CDR3nt: TGTGCCTGGAGCACCTCCGGCGGGGGGGGAGATACGCAGTATTTT
d_gene: -; len: 15; j_gene: TRBJ2-5; v_gene: TRBV5-6; abundance: -; CDR3aa: CASSFKTLGGETQYF; CDR3nt: TGTGCCAGCAGCTTCAAAACCCTGGGGGGAGAGACCCAGTACTTC
d_gene: -; len: 13; j_gene: TRBJ1-2; v_gene: TRBV2; abundance: -; CDR3aa: CASSVKEGYGYTF; CDR3nt: TGTGCCAGCAGTGTTAAGGAGGGGTATGGCTACACCTTC
d_gene: -; len: 12; j_gene: TRBJ1-6; v_gene: TRBV23-1; abundance: -; CDR3aa: CASSPEASPLHF; CDR3nt: TGCGCCAGCAGCCCCGAGGCTTCACCCCTCCACTTT
d_gene: -; len: 13; j_gene: TRBJ2-5; v_gene: TRBV29-1; abundance: -; CDR3aa: CSVVNSLWETQYF; CDR3nt: TGCAGCGTTGTGAACAGTCTTTGGGAGACCCAGTACTTC
d_gene: TRBD1; len: 16; j_gene: TRBJ1-4; v_gene: TRBV28; abundance: -; CDR3aa: CASSQSHRGGREKLFF; CDR3nt: TGTGCCAGCAGTCAAAGTCACAGGGGAGGACGGGAAAAACTGTTTTTT
d_gene: -; len: 18; j_gene: TRBJ2-2; v_gene: TRBV7-3; abundance: -; CDR3aa: CASSLRSLRGSNTGELFF; CDR3nt: TGTGCCAGCAGCTTAAGGTCGCTCCGGGGGTCGAACACCGGGGAGCTGTTTTTT
d_gene: TRBD1; len: 14; j_gene: TRBJ1-1; v_gene: TRBV5-1; abundance: -; CDR3aa: CASSWGQGLTEAFF; CDR3nt: TGCGCCAGCAGCTGGGGACAGGGTCTCACTGAAGCTTTCTTT
d_gene: -; len: 16; j_gene: TRBJ2-2; v_gene: TRBV6-5; abundance: -; CDR3aa: CASSYSRDFGTGELFF; CDR3nt: TGTGCCAGCAGTTATTCCCGGGACTTTGGCACCGGGGAGCTGTTTTTT
d_gene: -; len: 13; j_gene: TRBJ2-7; v_gene: TRBV7-9; abundance: few; CDR3aa: CASSLAEGYEQYF; CDR3nt: TGTGCCAGCAGCTTAGCGGAGGGCTACGAGCAGTACTTC
d_gene: -; len: 17; j_gene: TRBJ1-3; v_gene: TRBV18; abundance: -; CDR3aa: CASSLEGRLNSGNTIYF; CDR3nt: TGTGCCAGCTCACTGGAGGGAAGGCTCAACTCTGGAAACACCATATATTTT
d_gene: -; len: 14; j_gene: TRBJ2-1; v_gene: TRBV7-9; abundance: -; CDR3aa: CASSLGGGDNEQFF; CDR3nt: TGTGCCAGCAGCTTAGGCGGCGGAGACAATGAGCAGTTCTTC
d_gene: TRBD1; len: 15; j_gene: TRBJ1-6; v_gene: TRBV19; abundance: -; CDR3aa: CASSMFDRDNSPLHF; CDR3nt: TGTGCCAGTAGTATGTTCGACAGGGACAATTCACCCCTCCACTTT
d_gene: TRBD1; len: 18; j_gene: TRBJ1-2; v_gene: TRBV30; abundance: -; CDR3aa: CAWSRDRYLGPSNYGYTF; CDR3nt: TGTGCCTGGAGCCGGGACAGGTATCTCGGACCATCTAACTATGGCTACACCTTC
d_gene: -; len: 13; j_gene: TRBJ1-1; v_gene: TRBV5-1; abundance: -; CDR3aa: CASKGQGSDEAFF; CDR3nt: TGCGCCAGCAAGGGGCAGGGGTCTGATGAAGCTTTCTTT
d_gene: -; len: 13; j_gene: TRBJ2-1; v_gene: TRBV4-3; abundance: once; CDR3aa: CASSQVSSDEQFF; CDR3nt: TGCGCCAGCAGCCAAGTCTCTTCGGATGAGCAGTTCTTC
d_gene: TRBD1; len: 15; j_gene: TRBJ1-3; v_gene: TRBV28; abundance: few; CDR3aa: CASGYDRGLGNTIYF; CDR3nt: TGTGCCAGCGGATATGACAGGGGCTTAGGAAACACCATATATTTT
d_gene: TRBD1; len: 13; j_gene: TRBJ1-2; v_gene: TRBV3-1/TRBV3-2; abundance: -; CDR3aa: CASSRDSNYGYTF; CDR3nt: TGTGCCAGCAGCAGGGACAGTAACTATGGCTACACCTTC
d_gene: -; len: 15; j_gene: TRBJ2-2; v_gene: TRBV24-1; abundance: -; CDR3aa: CATSDFEVNTGELFF; CDR3nt: TGTGCCACCAGTGATTTTGAGGTGAACACCGGGGAGCTGTTTTTT
d_gene: TRBD2; len: 16; j_gene: TRBJ2-5; v_gene: TRBV19; abundance: -; CDR3aa: CASSDWVAGGQETQYF; CDR3nt: TGTGCCAGTAGTGACTGGGTAGCGGGGGGCCAAGAGACCCAGTACTTC
d_gene: TRBD1; len: 17; j_gene: TRBJ2-6; v_gene: TRBV6-2/TRBV6-3; abundance: -; CDR3aa: CASSPDRVIPEANVLTF; CDR3nt: TGTGCCAGCAGCCCTGACAGGGTAATCCCCGAGGCCAACGTCCTGACTTTC
d_gene: -; len: 17; j_gene: TRBJ1-2; v_gene: TRBV7-3; abundance: -; CDR3aa: CASSLTGGSTSNYGYTF; CDR3nt: TGTGCCAGCAGCTTAACAGGCGGCAGCACATCTAACTATGGCTACACCTTC
d_gene: TRBD1; len: 14; j_gene: TRBJ2-5; v_gene: TRBV2; abundance: -; CDR3aa: CASRGTGGLWAQYF; CDR3nt: TGTGCCAGCAGGGGGACAGGGGGCTTATGGGCCCAGTACTTC
d_gene: -; len: 14; j_gene: TRBJ1-4; v_gene: TRBV7-9; abundance: -; CDR3aa: CASSLTGWNEKLFF; CDR3nt: TGTGCCAGCAGCTTGACAGGATGGAATGAAAAACTGTTTTTT
d_gene: -; len: 16; j_gene: TRBJ2-3; v_gene: TRBV3-1/TRBV3-2; abundance: -; CDR3aa: CASSQESSRGTDTQYF; CDR3nt: TGTGCCAGCAGCCAAGAATCGAGCAGGGGCACAGATACGCAGTATTTT